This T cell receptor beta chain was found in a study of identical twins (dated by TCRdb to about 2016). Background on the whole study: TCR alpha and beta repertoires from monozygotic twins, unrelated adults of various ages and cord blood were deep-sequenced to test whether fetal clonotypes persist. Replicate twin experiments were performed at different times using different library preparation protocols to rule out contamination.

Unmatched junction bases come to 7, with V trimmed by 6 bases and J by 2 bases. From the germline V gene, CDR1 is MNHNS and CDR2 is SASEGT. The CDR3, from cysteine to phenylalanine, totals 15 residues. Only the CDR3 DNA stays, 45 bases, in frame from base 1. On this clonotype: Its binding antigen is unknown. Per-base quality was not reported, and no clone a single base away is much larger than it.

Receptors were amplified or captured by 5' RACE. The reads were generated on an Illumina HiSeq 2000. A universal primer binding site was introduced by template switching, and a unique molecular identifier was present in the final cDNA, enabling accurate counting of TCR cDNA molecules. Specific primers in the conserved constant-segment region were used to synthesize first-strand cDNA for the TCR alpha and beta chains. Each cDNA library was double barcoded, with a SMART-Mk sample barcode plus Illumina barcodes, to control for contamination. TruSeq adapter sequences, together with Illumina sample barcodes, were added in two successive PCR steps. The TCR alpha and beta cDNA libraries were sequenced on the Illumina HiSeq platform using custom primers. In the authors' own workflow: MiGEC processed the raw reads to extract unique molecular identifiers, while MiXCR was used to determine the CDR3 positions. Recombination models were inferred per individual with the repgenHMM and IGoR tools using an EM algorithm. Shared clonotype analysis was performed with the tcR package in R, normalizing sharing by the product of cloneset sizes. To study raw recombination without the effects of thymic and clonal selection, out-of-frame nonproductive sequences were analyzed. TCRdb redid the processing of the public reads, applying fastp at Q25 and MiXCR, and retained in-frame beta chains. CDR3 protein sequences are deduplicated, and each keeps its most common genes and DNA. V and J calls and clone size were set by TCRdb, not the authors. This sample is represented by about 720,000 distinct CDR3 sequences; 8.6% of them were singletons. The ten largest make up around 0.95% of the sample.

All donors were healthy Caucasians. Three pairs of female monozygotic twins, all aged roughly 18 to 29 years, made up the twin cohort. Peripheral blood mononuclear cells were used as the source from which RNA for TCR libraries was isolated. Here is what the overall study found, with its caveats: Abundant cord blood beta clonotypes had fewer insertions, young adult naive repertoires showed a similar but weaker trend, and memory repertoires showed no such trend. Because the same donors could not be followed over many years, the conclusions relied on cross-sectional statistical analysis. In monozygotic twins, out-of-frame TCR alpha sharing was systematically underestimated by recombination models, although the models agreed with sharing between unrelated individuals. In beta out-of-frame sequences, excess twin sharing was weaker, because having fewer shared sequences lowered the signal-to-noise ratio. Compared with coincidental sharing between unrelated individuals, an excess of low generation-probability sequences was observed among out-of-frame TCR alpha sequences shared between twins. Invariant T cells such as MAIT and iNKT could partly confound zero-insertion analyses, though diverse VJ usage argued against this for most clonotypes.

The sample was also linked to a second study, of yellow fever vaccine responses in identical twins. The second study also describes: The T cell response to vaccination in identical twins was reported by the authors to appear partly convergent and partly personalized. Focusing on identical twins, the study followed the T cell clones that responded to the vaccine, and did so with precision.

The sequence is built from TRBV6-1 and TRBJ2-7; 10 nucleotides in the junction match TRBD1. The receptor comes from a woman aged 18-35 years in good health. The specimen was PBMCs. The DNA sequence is TGTGCCAGCAGCATGCACGGGACAGGGGCCTACGAGCAGTACTTC. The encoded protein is CASSMHGTGAYEQYF.